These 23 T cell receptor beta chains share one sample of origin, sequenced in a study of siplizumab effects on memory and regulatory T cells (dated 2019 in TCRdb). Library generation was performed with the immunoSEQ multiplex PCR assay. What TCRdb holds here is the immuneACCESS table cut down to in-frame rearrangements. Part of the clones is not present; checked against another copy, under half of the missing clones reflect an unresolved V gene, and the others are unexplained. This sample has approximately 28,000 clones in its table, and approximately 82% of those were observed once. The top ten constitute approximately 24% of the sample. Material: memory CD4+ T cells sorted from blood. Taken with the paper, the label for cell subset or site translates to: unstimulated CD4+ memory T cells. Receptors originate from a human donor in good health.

The CDR3 nucleotides are TGTGCCAGCAGCGTAGGGGACAGGGTAAGGACCCAGTACTTC. As protein: CASSVGDRVRTQYF. The genes are TRBV9 and TRBJ2-5, with 9 bases aligning to TRBD1. Trimming at V came to 0 bases and at J to 7 bases, leaving 4 bases not matched to a gene. The CDR3 totals 14 residues. Looked up from germline, CDR1 is SGDLS and CDR2 is YYNGEE.

CDR3 sequence reads: CASSLVGLAGDGNEQFF. In DNA, the CDR3 is TGTGCCAGCAGTTTAGTCGGACTAGCGGGAGACGGGAATGAGCAGTTCTTC. The chain carries TRBV28 and TRBJ2-1, with TRBD2 identical over 13 bases. Germline V CDR1 and CDR2: MDHEN, SYDVKM. After removal of 2 bases from V and 7 bases from J, the junction contained 8 bases not matched to a gene. This CDR3 has 17 residues.

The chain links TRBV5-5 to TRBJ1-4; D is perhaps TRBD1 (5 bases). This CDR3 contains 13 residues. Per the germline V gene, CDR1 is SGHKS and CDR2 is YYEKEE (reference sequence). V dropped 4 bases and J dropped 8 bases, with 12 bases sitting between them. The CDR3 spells CASSAGTTEKLFF. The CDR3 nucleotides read TGTGCCAGCAGCGCCGGGACGACGGAAAAACTGTTTTTT.

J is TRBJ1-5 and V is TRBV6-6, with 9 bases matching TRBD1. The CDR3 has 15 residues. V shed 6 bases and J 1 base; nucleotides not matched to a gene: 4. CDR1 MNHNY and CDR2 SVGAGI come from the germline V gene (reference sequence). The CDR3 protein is CASSRGQGSNQPQHF. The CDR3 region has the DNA TGTGCCAGCAGCCGGGGACAGGGAAGCAATCAGCCCCAGCATTTT.

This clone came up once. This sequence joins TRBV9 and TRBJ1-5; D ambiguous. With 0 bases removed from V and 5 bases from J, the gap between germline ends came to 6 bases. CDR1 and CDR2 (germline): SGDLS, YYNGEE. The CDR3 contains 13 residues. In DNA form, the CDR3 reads TGTGCCAGCAGCGTAGGTCCGGATCAGCCCCAGCATTTT. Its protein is CASSVGPDQPQHF.

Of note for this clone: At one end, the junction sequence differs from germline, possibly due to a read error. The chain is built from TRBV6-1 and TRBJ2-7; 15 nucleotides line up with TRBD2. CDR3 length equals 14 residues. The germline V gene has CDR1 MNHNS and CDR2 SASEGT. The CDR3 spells CASSAGTSGRLIDF. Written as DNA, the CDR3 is TGTGCCAGCAGTGCCGGGACTAGCGGGAGGTTGATAGACTTC.

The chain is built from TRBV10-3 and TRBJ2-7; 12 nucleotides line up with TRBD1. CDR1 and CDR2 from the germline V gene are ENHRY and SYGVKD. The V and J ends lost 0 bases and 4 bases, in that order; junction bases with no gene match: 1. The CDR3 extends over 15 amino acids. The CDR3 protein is CAISESGQGAYEQYF. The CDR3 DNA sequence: TGTGCCATCAGTGAGTCGGGACAGGGGGCGTACGAGCAGTACTTC.

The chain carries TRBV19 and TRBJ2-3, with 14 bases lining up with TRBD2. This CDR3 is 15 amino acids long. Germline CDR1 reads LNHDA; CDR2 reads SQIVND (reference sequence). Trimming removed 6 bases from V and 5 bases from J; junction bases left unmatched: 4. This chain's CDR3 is CASRPGLAGGDTQYF. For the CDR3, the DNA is TGTGCCAGTAGGCCAGGACTAGCGGGAGGAGATACGCAGTATTTT.

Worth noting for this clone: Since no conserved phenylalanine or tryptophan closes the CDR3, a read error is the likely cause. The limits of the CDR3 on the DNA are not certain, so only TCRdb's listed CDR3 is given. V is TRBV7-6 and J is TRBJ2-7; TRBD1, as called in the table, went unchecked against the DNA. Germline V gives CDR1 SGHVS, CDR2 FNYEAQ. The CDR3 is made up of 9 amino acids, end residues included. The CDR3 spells CASSSRDSR.

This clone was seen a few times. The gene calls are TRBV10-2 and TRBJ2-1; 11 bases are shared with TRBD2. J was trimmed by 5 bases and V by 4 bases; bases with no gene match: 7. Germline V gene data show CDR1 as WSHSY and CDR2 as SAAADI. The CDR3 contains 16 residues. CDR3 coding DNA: TGCGCCAGCAGTGGGATTAGCGGGAGGGTTAACAATGAGCAGTTCTTC. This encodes CASSGISGRVNNEQFF.

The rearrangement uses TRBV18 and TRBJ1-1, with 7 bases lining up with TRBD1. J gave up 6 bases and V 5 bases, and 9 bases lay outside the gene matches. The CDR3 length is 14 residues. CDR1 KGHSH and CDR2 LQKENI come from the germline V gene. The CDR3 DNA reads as TGTGCCAGCTCAACTTTGGAGGGGGCCCCTGAAGCTTTCTTT. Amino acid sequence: CASSTLEGAPEAFF.

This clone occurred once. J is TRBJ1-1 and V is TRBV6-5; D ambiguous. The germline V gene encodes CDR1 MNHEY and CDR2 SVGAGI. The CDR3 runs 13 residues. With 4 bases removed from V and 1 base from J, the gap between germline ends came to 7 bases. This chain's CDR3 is CASSFRRNTEAFF. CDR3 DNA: TGTGCCAGCAGTTTTCGCCGGAACACTGAAGCTTTCTTT.

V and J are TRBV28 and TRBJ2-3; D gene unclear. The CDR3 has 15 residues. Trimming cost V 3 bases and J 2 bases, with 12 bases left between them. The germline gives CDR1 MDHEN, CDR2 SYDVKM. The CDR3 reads CASSFLSRLTDTQYF. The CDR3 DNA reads TGTGCCAGCAGTTTTCTCTCTAGACTCACAGATACGCAGTATTTT. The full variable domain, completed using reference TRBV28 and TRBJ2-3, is DVKVTQSSRYLVKRTGEKVFLECVQDMDHENMFWYRQDPGLGLRLIYFSYDVKMKEKGDIPEGYSVSREKKERFSLILESASTNQTSMYLCASSFLSRLTDTQYFGPGTRLTVL.

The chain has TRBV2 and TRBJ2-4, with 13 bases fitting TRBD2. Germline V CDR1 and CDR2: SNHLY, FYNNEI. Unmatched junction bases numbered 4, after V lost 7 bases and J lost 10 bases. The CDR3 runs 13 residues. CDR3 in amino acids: CASKGLAGPIQYF. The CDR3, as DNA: TGTGCCAGCAAGGGACTAGCGGGGCCGATTCAGTACTTC.

The CDR3 region has the DNA TGCAGCGTTGTTGATACCTCTGGGGCCAACGTCCTGACTTTC. This translates into CSVVDTSGANVLTF. This sequence joins TRBV29-1 and TRBJ2-6; the D is unclear. The V end was cut by 4 bases, the J end by 0 bases, with 7 bases between. Germline CDR1 is SQVTM and CDR2 is ANQGSEA. This CDR3 contains 14 residues. Supplemented by reference TRBV29-1 and TRBJ2-6, the full variable domain reads SAVISQKPSRDICQRGTSLTIQCQVDSQVTMMFWYRQQPGQSLTLIATANQGSEATYESGFVIDKFPISRPNLTFSTLTVSNMSPEDSSIYLCSVVDTSGANVLTFGAGSRLTVL.

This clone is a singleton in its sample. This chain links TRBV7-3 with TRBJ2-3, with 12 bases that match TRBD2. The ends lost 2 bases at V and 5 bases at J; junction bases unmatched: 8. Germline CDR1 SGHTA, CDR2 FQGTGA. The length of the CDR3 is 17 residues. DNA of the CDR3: TGTGCCAGCAGCTTAGCTCGACTAGCGGGAGCGAGAGATACGCAGTATTTT. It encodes CASSLARLAGARDTQYF.

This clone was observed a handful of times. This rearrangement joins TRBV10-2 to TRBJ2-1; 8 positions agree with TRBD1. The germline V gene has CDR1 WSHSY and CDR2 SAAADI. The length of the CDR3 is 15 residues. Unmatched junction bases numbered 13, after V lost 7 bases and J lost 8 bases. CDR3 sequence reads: CASTPDRGPLDEQFF. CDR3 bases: TGCGCCAGCACTCCCGACAGGGGCCCCCTCGATGAGCAGTTCTTC.

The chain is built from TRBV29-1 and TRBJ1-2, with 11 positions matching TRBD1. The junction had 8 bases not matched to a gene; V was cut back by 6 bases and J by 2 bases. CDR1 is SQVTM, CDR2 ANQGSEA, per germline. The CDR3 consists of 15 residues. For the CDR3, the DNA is TGCAGCGTCGACCCCGGGACAGGGGGGAACTATGGCTACACCTTC. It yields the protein CSVDPGTGGNYGYTF. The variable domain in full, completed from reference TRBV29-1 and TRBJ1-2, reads SAVISQKPSRDICQRGTSLTIQCQVDSQVTMMFWYRQQPGQSLTLIATANQGSEATYESGFVIDKFPISRPNLTFSTLTVSNMSPEDSSIYLCSVDPGTGGNYGYTFGSGTRLTVV.

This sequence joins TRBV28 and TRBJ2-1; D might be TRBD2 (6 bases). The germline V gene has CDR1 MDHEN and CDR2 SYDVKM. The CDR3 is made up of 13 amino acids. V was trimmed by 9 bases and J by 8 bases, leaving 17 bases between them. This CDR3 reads CASSGTSGDEQFF. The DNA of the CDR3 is TGTGCCAGTTCCGGGACTTCGGGGGATGAGCAGTTCTTC.

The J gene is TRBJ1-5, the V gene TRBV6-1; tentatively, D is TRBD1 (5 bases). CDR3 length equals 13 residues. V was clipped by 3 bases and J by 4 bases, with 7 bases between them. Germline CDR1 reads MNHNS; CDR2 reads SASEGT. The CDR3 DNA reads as TGTGCCAGCAGTGATAGGGGAAATCAGCCCCAGCATTTT. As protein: CASSDRGNQPQHF.

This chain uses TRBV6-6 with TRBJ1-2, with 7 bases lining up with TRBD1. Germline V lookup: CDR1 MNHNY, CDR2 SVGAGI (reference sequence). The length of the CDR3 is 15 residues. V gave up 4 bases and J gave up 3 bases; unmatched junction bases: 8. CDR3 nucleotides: TGTGCCAGCAGTTCGCAGGGGGGCCGGGACTATGGCTACACCTTC. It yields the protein CASSSQGGRDYGYTF.

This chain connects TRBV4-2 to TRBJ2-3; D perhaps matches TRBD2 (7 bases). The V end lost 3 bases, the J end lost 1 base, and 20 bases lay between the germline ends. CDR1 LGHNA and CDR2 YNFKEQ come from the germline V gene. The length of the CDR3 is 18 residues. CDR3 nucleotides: TGTGCCAGCAGCCACCGGGGGGCGGCCTCTGGGGGCACAGATACGCAGTATTTT. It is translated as CASSHRGAASGGTDTQYF.

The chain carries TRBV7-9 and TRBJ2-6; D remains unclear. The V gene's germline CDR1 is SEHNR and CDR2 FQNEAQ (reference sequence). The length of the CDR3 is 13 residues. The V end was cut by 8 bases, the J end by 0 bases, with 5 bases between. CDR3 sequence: CASVLSGANVLTF. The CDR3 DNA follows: TGTGCCAGCGTTCTCTCTGGGGCCAACGTCCTGACTTTC. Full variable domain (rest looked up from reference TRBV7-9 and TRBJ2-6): DTGVSQNPRHKITKRGQNVTFRCDPISEHNRLYWYRQTLGQGPEFLTYFQNEAQLEKSRLLSDRFSAERPKGSFSTLEIQRTEQGDSAMYLCASVLSGANVLTFGAGSRLTVL.